The rows below give T cell receptor beta chains drawn from one sample of a study of T cells after yellow fever vaccination. TCRdb processed the 5' RACE reads anew with MiXCR; each CDR3 protein has one entry. The table lists hundreds of thousands of distinct CDR3 sequences, approximately 10% of them singletons. This specimen was PBMCs, taken on the day of the first yellow fever vaccination. These receptors were taken from a man between 18 and 29 years old who received the YFV17D yellow fever vaccine. CDR3s include the opening cysteine and the closing phenylalanine or tryptophan. D genes are given only for firm matches. Clone size is not always given. Where it is, it says once, few, many or a class for expanded clones.

d_gene: TRBD2; v_gene: TRBV7-9; abundance: few; j_gene: TRBJ2-7; CDR3nt: TGTGCCAGCACCGGACTAGCGGGGGCCTACGAGCAGTACTTC; CDR3aa: CASTGLAGAYEQYF
d_gene: -; v_gene: TRBV12-3/TRBV12-4; abundance: -; j_gene: TRBJ1-4; CDR3nt: TGTGCCAGCAGGCCAAACAGGGTGGCTAATGAAAAACTGTTTTTT; CDR3aa: CASRPNRVANEKLFF
d_gene: -; v_gene: TRBV4-2; abundance: many; j_gene: TRBJ2-2; CDR3nt: TGTGCCAGCAGCCGGCCCGGGGCCACGGGCGGGGAGCTGTTTTTT; CDR3aa: CASSRPGATGGELFF
d_gene: -; v_gene: TRBV6-1; abundance: -; j_gene: TRBJ1-2; CDR3nt: TGTGCCAGCAGTCCTTATGGCTACACCTTC; CDR3aa: CASSPYGYTF
d_gene: TRBD2; v_gene: TRBV5-1; abundance: -; j_gene: TRBJ2-5; CDR3nt: TGCGCCAGCAGCACCAGGGAGGGGGAGACCCAGTACTTC; CDR3aa: CASSTREGETQYF
d_gene: TRBD1; v_gene: TRBV9; abundance: -; j_gene: TRBJ1-6; CDR3nt: TGTGCCTACGGGACAGCCAATTCACCCCTCCACTTT; CDR3aa: CAYGTANSPLHF
d_gene: -; v_gene: TRBV20-1; abundance: many; j_gene: TRBJ2-1; CDR3nt: TGCAGTGCCTCCCCGAGTGCGGTTCCGTTCTTC; CDR3aa: CSASPSAVPFF
d_gene: TRBD1; v_gene: TRBV6-1; abundance: many; j_gene: TRBJ2-5; CDR3nt: TGTGCCAGCCTCCGGACAGGGAAAGAGACCCAGTACTTC; CDR3aa: CASLRTGKETQYF
d_gene: TRBD2; v_gene: TRBV3-1; abundance: -; j_gene: TRBJ2-1; CDR3nt: TGTGCCATCAGCCCGGCGGGACTAGCGTATTCCTACAATGAGCAGTTCTTC; CDR3aa: CAISPAGLAYSYNEQFF
d_gene: -; v_gene: TRBV10-3; abundance: many; j_gene: TRBJ2-3; CDR3nt: TGTGCCATCAGTGAATGGGGGTACACAGATACGCAGTATTTT; CDR3aa: CAISEWGYTDTQYF
d_gene: -; v_gene: TRBV27; abundance: few; j_gene: TRBJ2-1; CDR3nt: TGTGCCAGCAGTTTAGGTCTTAACGTCGATGAGCAGTTCTTC; CDR3aa: CASSLGLNVDEQFF
d_gene: -; v_gene: TRBV7-8; abundance: -; j_gene: TRBJ2-3; CDR3nt: TGTGCCAGCAGCTTGACCCGGACGGGAACAGATACGCAGTATTTT; CDR3aa: CASSLTRTGTDTQYF
d_gene: TRBD1; v_gene: TRBV7-9; abundance: -; j_gene: TRBJ1-3; CDR3nt: TGTGCCAGCAGCCCCAGGGGGCCCTCTGGAAACACCATATATTTT; CDR3aa: CASSPRGPSGNTIYF
d_gene: TRBD1; v_gene: TRBV2; abundance: few; j_gene: TRBJ1-2; CDR3nt: TGTGCCAGCAGGACCAGAGCGACAGGGAGGGGCTCCTATGGCTACACCTTC; CDR3aa: CASRTRATGRGSYGYTF
d_gene: -; v_gene: TRBV7-2; abundance: -; j_gene: TRBJ2-1; CDR3nt: TGTGCCAGCAGCTTAGCCCTAGGGGTGCGGGGCAATGAGCAGTTCTTC; CDR3aa: CASSLALGVRGNEQFF
d_gene: -; v_gene: TRBV29-1; abundance: few; j_gene: TRBJ1-1; CDR3nt: TGCAGCGTTGAAGATCGACCCGGGGGGGCTTTCTTT; CDR3aa: CSVEDRPGGAFF
d_gene: TRBD1; v_gene: TRBV19; abundance: few; j_gene: TRBJ2-7; CDR3nt: TGTGCCAGTAGTTCCGGGACAGGGGCCCGGAGGCAGTACTTC; CDR3aa: CASSSGTGARRQYF
d_gene: -; v_gene: TRBV4-2; abundance: -; j_gene: TRBJ2-1; CDR3nt: TGTGCCAGCAGCCCTCACACCCGCTCGGATGAGCAGTTCTTC; CDR3aa: CASSPHTRSDEQFF
d_gene: -; v_gene: TRBV19; abundance: few; j_gene: TRBJ1-1; CDR3nt: TGTGCCAGTAGTATAGTTGAAGGGGCGAACACTGAAGCTTTCTTT; CDR3aa: CASSIVEGANTEAFF
d_gene: TRBD2; v_gene: TRBV12-3/TRBV12-4; abundance: few; j_gene: TRBJ2-3; CDR3nt: TGTGCCAGCAGTTTCGCCCGACTAGCGGGGGGCGATCCAGATACGCAGTATTTT; CDR3aa: CASSFARLAGGDPDTQYF
d_gene: -; v_gene: TRBV18; abundance: -; j_gene: TRBJ1-2; CDR3nt: TGTGCCAGCTCACCAGGAGCCGATGGCTACACCTTC; CDR3aa: CASSPGADGYTF
d_gene: -; v_gene: TRBV12-3/TRBV12-4; abundance: few; j_gene: TRBJ2-2; CDR3nt: TGTGCCAGCAGCTTGGGGTTTCGGGAGCTGTTTTTT; CDR3aa: CASSLGFRELFF
d_gene: TRBD2; v_gene: TRBV19; abundance: -; j_gene: TRBJ2-2; CDR3nt: TGTGCCAGTAGTTCGCTAGCGGGGGGAACCGGGGAGCTGTTTTTT; CDR3aa: CASSSLAGGTGELFF
d_gene: -; v_gene: TRBV10-3; abundance: -; j_gene: TRBJ2-7; CDR3nt: TGTGCCATCAGTGAGTCGGAGGGGCCAATATACGAGCAGTACTTC; CDR3aa: CAISESEGPIYEQYF
d_gene: TRBD1; v_gene: TRBV7-9; abundance: few; j_gene: TRBJ2-3; CDR3nt: TGTGCCAGCAGCTTAATGACAGGGTTCGATACGCAGTATTTT; CDR3aa: CASSLMTGFDTQYF
d_gene: TRBD1; v_gene: TRBV27; abundance: -; j_gene: TRBJ1-1; CDR3nt: TGTGCCAGCAGAGTGGGACAGGGGAACACTGAAGCTTTCTTT; CDR3aa: CASRVGQGNTEAFF
d_gene: -; v_gene: TRBV29-1; abundance: few; j_gene: TRBJ1-4; CDR3nt: TGCAGCGTTTCGTCAGATAATGAAAAACTGTTTTTT; CDR3aa: CSVSSDNEKLFF
d_gene: TRBD1; v_gene: TRBV27; abundance: -; j_gene: TRBJ1-2; CDR3nt: TGTGCCAGCAGGGGGGCCGGGACAGGGGATATTTGGACCTTC; CDR3aa: CASRGAGTGDIWTF
d_gene: -; v_gene: TRBV27; abundance: -; j_gene: TRBJ2-3; CDR3nt: TGTGCCAGCAGCTGGAAGAACCCCACAGATACGCAGTATTTT; CDR3aa: CASSWKNPTDTQYF
d_gene: -; v_gene: TRBV4-2; abundance: many; j_gene: TRBJ2-5; CDR3nt: TGTGCCAGCAGCCAGAGTGTTGCGGAGACCCAGTACTTC; CDR3aa: CASSQSVAETQYF
d_gene: -; v_gene: TRBV28; abundance: -; j_gene: TRBJ2-5; CDR3nt: TGTGCCAGCAGTTTAATAGGGGGGGGAGAGACCCAGTACTTC; CDR3aa: CASSLIGGGETQYF
d_gene: TRBD2; v_gene: TRBV29-1; abundance: few; j_gene: TRBJ2-5; CDR3nt: TGCAGCGGGCGACTAGCGGGAAGAACGAAGACCCAGTACTTC; CDR3aa: CSGRLAGRTKTQYF
d_gene: TRBD2; v_gene: TRBV12-3/TRBV12-4; abundance: few; j_gene: TRBJ2-5; CDR3nt: TGTGCCAGCAGTTTTCAGCGGGGGGGTTCTTACCAAGAGACCCAGTACTTC; CDR3aa: CASSFQRGGSYQETQYF
d_gene: -; v_gene: TRBV6-5; abundance: once; j_gene: TRBJ1-4; CDR3nt: TGTGCCAGCAGCCGACCGGGTGAAAAACTGTTTTTT; CDR3aa: CASSRPGEKLFF
d_gene: -; v_gene: TRBV29-1; abundance: few; j_gene: TRBJ1-1; CDR3nt: TGCAGCGTTGTAGCTGGGGAAGCTTTCTTT; CDR3aa: CSVVAGEAFF
d_gene: -; v_gene: TRBV5-1; abundance: many; j_gene: TRBJ2-3; CDR3nt: TGCGCCAGCAGCTTGGGGGAAGATACGCAGTATTTT; CDR3aa: CASSLGEDTQYF
d_gene: -; v_gene: TRBV7-2; abundance: few; j_gene: TRBJ2-3; CDR3nt: TGTGCCAGCAGCCGTAGGGGGGGAACCACAGATACGCAGTATTTT; CDR3aa: CASSRRGGTTDTQYF
d_gene: -; v_gene: TRBV29-1; abundance: -; j_gene: TRBJ2-1; CDR3nt: TGCAGCGTTGGGACTTTTGGGACTCTCCGAGGTAATGAGCAGTTCTTC; CDR3aa: CSVGTFGTLRGNEQFF
d_gene: -; v_gene: TRBV20-1; abundance: -; j_gene: TRBJ1-5; CDR3nt: TGCAGTGCTCTACCGTGGGGGCAAGATCAGCCCCAGCATTTT; CDR3aa: CSALPWGQDQPQHF
d_gene: -; v_gene: TRBV28; abundance: -; j_gene: TRBJ2-3; CDR3nt: TGTGCCAGCAGCAAGAGAGGGACAGATACGCAGTATTTT; CDR3aa: CASSKRGTDTQYF
d_gene: -; v_gene: TRBV12-3/TRBV12-4; abundance: -; j_gene: TRBJ2-1; CDR3nt: TGTGCCAGCCGTCGGGCGGGGAACTACAATGAGCAGTTCTTC; CDR3aa: CASRRAGNYNEQFF
d_gene: TRBD1; v_gene: TRBV20-1; abundance: few; j_gene: TRBJ1-3; CDR3nt: TGCAGTGCCCTGCGGATGACAGGGGGCGCGGGAAACACCATATATTTT; CDR3aa: CSALRMTGGAGNTIYF
d_gene: -; v_gene: TRBV20-1; abundance: few; j_gene: TRBJ2-3; CDR3nt: TGCAGTGCTAGAGATCTAAGGGGGTCAGATACGCAGTATTTT; CDR3aa: CSARDLRGSDTQYF
d_gene: -; v_gene: TRBV18; abundance: many; j_gene: TRBJ1-1; CDR3nt: TGTGCCAGCTCACCAGGGGGGCCGAACACTGAAGCTTTCTTT; CDR3aa: CASSPGGPNTEAFF
d_gene: -; v_gene: TRBV4-3; abundance: few; j_gene: TRBJ2-2; CDR3nt: TGCGCCAGCAGCCTCGGGGACGACACCGGGGAGCTGTTTTTT; CDR3aa: CASSLGDDTGELFF
d_gene: -; v_gene: TRBV3-1; abundance: few; j_gene: TRBJ2-7; CDR3nt: TGTGCCAGCAGCCCTTATTCGGGCCAAACCTACGAGCAGTACTTC; CDR3aa: CASSPYSGQTYEQYF
d_gene: -; v_gene: TRBV4-1; abundance: -; j_gene: TRBJ1-4; CDR3nt: TGCGCCAGCAGCCGTTTATCCTACAATGAAAAACTGTTTTTT; CDR3aa: CASSRLSYNEKLFF
d_gene: -; v_gene: TRBV18; abundance: many; j_gene: TRBJ1-5; CDR3nt: TGTGCCAGCTCACCAGGGCAGTCCAATCAGCCCCAGCATTTT; CDR3aa: CASSPGQSNQPQHF
d_gene: TRBD1; v_gene: TRBV4-3; abundance: few; j_gene: TRBJ2-5; CDR3nt: TGCGCCAGCAGCCAAGATTCGGGGGACAGGGAAGAGACCCAGTACTTC; CDR3aa: CASSQDSGDREETQYF
d_gene: TRBD1; v_gene: TRBV5-1; abundance: few; j_gene: TRBJ2-2; CDR3nt: TGCGCCAGCAGCCGGACTGCGACAGGGGGGAACACCGGGGAGCTGTTTTTT; CDR3aa: CASSRTATGGNTGELFF